A single sample gave rise to the 30 T cell receptor beta chains below, sequenced in a study of T cells in Graves' hyperthyroidism and ophthalmopathy. RNA transcripts provided the source from which TCR beta CDR3 regions were amplified. A set of HTBI primers served as the primers for a first-round RT-PCR of the TCR CDR3. Using its own MiXCR run on the multiplex PCR reads, TCRdb lists one record per CDR3 protein. The sample consists of fewer than 350,000 distinct CDR3 sequences, 15% to 20% of them appearing once. What was sequenced was blood. Receptor source: a woman in her 50s with Graves' hyperthyroidism.

The chain has TRBV5-4 and TRBJ2-3; a possible D gene is TRBD1 (6 bases). Deletions cut 3 bases from V and 2 bases from J, with 13 bases between. This CDR3 has 15 residues. CDR1 is SGHNT, CDR2 YYREEE, per germline (reference sequence). Here the CDR3 DNA reads TGTGCCAGCAGCTCGGACAGCTCCCTCACAGATACGCAGTATTTT. It is translated as CASSSDSSLTDTQYF.

V usage is TRBV5-1 and J usage is TRBJ2-5; TRBD2 matches at 9 bases. CDR3 length equals 15 residues. Trimming at V came to 0 bases and at J to 6 bases, leaving 6 bases not matched to a gene. From germline, CDR1 is SGHRS and CDR2 YFSETQ. CDR3 coding DNA: TGCGCCAGCAGCTTGGCCATAGCGGGGGTCCAGACCCAGTACTTC. It yields the protein CASSLAIAGVQTQYF.

This clonotype was seen at least ten times. The V and J genes are TRBV6-1 and TRBJ2-3; D is uncertain. The V gene's germline CDR1 is MNHNS and CDR2 SASEGT. The V end was cut by 0 bases, the J end by 2 bases, with 12 bases between. This CDR3 is 16 amino acids long. CDR3 nucleotides: TGTGCCAGCAGTGAAGCGTTAGGGTCATACACAGATACGCAGTATTTT. Residues: CASSEALGSYTDTQYF.

This clonotype was recorded once. The rearrangement uses TRBV28 and TRBJ2-2; TRBD2 matches 10 bases. The CDR3 is made up of 17 amino acids. V was pared by 6 bases and J by 0 bases, with 7 bases of the junction left unmatched. In germline, CDR1 is MDHEN, CDR2 SYDVKM. Here the CDR3 DNA reads TGTGCCAGCAGAAACGGACTAGCGGAAACGAACACCGGGGAGCTGTTTTTT. It specifies CASRNGLAETNTGELFF.

The chain uses TRBV4-1 and TRBJ2-1, with 9 bases fitting TRBD1. Losses at the gene ends were 5 bases for V and 8 bases for J; bases not matched to a gene: 10. The length of the CDR3 is 15 residues. CDR1 and CDR2 from the germline V gene are MGHRA and YSYEKL. The CDR3, as DNA: TGCGCCAGCAGCGACCGGGACAGGGCTGCTTATGAGCAGTTCTTC. Amino acids: CASSDRDRAAYEQFF.

This rearrangement joins TRBV27 to TRBJ2-4; 8 nucleotides agree with TRBD1. The CDR3 runs to 16 residues. Germline trimming cut 4 bases from V and 1 base from J; bases unmatched to any gene: 6. Germline loops: CDR1 MNHEY, CDR2 SMNVEV (reference sequence). The CDR3 DNA reads TGTGCCAGCAGTTCCTTATACAGGGGGGCCAAAAACATTCAGTACTTC. Protein sequence: CASSSLYRGAKNIQYF.

This clonotype was recorded a few times. The chain joins TRBV7-6 to TRBJ2-1; weak D call: TRBD1 (6 bases). The germline V gene has CDR1 SGHVS and CDR2 FNYEAQ. The CDR3 runs to 14 residues. V lost 5 bases, J lost 7 bases, and 15 bases lay in between. The CDR3 DNA is TGTGCCAGCAGCCACGGACCTCAGGGGAATGAGCAGTTCTTC. Translated: CASSHGPQGNEQFF.

The J gene is TRBJ2-1, the V gene TRBV13, with D perhaps matching TRBD2 (6 bases). The V gene lost 10 bases and the J gene lost 5 bases, with 21 bases spanning the gap. The CDR3 extends over 15 amino acids. Germline V lookup: CDR1 PRHDT, CDR2 FYEKMQ (reference sequence). CDR3 nucleotide sequence: TGTGCCACCACCCGACTAGTCCCCCCCAACAATGAGCAGTTCTTC. Its translation is CATTRLVPPNNEQFF. Variable domain in full (rest from reference TRBV13 and TRBJ2-1): AAGVIQSPRHLIKEKRETATLKCYPIPRHDTVYWYQQGPGQDPQFLISFYEKMQSDKGSIPDRFSAQQFSDYHSELNMSSLELGDSALYFCATTRLVPPNNEQFFGPGTRLTVL.

V gene TRBV3-1 combines with J gene TRBJ2-1; weak D call: TRBD1 (6 bases). CDR3 size: 13 residues. Germline CDR1 LGHDT, CDR2 YNNKEL (reference sequence). V shed 1 base and J shed 7 bases, with 8 bases lying between them. The CDR3 loop is CASSQGRGNEQFF. The CDR3 DNA follows: TGTGCCAGCAGCCAAGGTAGGGGGAATGAGCAGTTCTTC.

The rearrangement links TRBV10-3 to TRBJ2-1; 9 nucleotides match TRBD1. CDR3 size: 14 residues. With 5 bases clipped from V and 9 bases from J, the junction kept 8 bases outside the gene matches. The germline gives CDR1 ENHRY, CDR2 SYGVKD. CDR3 protein: CAISPGTGFAEQFF. The CDR3 DNA reads TGTGCCATCAGTCCCGGGACAGGGTTTGCTGAGCAGTTCTTC.

Only one count was recorded for this clonotype. At one of its ends the junction is not consistent with the germline gene, which may arise from a read error. This chain joins TRBV5-1 and TRBJ2-4; perhaps D is TRBD1 or TRBD2 (5 bases each). CDR3 size: 17 residues. In germline, CDR1 is SGHRS, CDR2 YFSETQ. CDR3: CASSQGDPGFGKNIQYF. In DNA form, the CDR3 reads TGTGCCAGCAGTCAAGGGGACCCTGGGTTTGGCAAAAACATTCAGTACTTC.

The chain has TRBV6-1 and TRBJ1-5; tentatively, D is TRBD1 (5 bases). Per the germline V gene, CDR1 is MNHNS and CDR2 is SASEGT. V shed 3 bases and J shed 4 bases, with 13 bases lying between them. The length of the CDR3 is 15 residues. The CDR3 bases are TGTGCCAGCAGTGAGAAGGACAATTGGAATCAGCCCCAGCATTTT. Encoded protein: CASSEKDNWNQPQHF.

This clonotype was seen a few times. This sequence joins TRBV2 and TRBJ2-3, with 9 bases lining up with TRBD2. After removal of 7 bases from V and 3 bases from J, the junction contained 11 bases not matched to a gene. Germline-derived CDR1 and CDR2 are SNHLY and FYNNEI. The CDR3 consists of 16 residues. Here the CDR3 DNA reads TGTGCCAGCAAGCTGGACCCGGGACTAGCAACAGATACGCAGTATTTT. The encoded protein is CASKLDPGLATDTQYF.

This clonotype was counted at least ten times. The V call is TRBV15, the J call TRBJ2-5, with 8 bases matching TRBD1. The CDR3 extends over 15 amino acids. J gave up 5 bases and V 1 base, and 6 bases lay outside the gene matches. Germline V lookup: CDR1 LNHNV, CDR2 YYDKDF (reference sequence). The CDR3 bases are TGTGCCACCAGCAGAGGGTGGCAGGGGGCGGAGACCCAGTACTTC. Protein sequence: CATSRGWQGAETQYF.

This clonotype has just a few counts. Possible read error: a much larger clone is one base away. This chain links TRBV11-2 with TRBJ2-3; 9 nucleotides align to TRBD1. CDR3 length equals 15 residues. The germline CDR1 and CDR2 sequences are SGHAT and FQNNGV. The CDR3 region is CASSQRTGETDTQCF. DNA for the CDR3: TGTGCCAGCAGCCAGCGGACAGGGGAAACAGATACGCAGTGTTTT.

This clonotype was recorded at least ten times. V is TRBV6-1 and J is TRBJ2-1; TRBD2 agrees at 8 bases. Germline V lookup: CDR1 MNHNS, CDR2 SASEGT. Trimming at V came to 5 bases and at J to 2 bases, leaving 5 bases not matched to a gene. This CDR3 region has 15 residues. The CDR3 reads CASSTLAGAYNEQFF. As DNA, the CDR3 is TGTGCCAGCAGTACCCTAGCGGGCGCCTACAATGAGCAGTTCTTC.

This clonotype turned up a few times. The rearrangement uses TRBV7-9 and TRBJ2-5, with 11 bases fitting TRBD2. CDR1 and CDR2 from the germline V gene are SEHNR and FQNEAQ (reference sequence). Trimming at V came to 2 bases and at J to 4 bases, leaving 3 bases not matched to a gene. The CDR3 spans 15 residues. The CDR3 DNA is TGTGCCAGCAGCTTACAACTAGCGGGAGCAGAGACCCAGTACTTC. Its protein is CASSLQLAGAETQYF.

As concerns this clonotype: This may be a read error: a much more frequent sequence differs by one nucleotide. The rearrangement uses TRBV28 and TRBJ2-7; D is uncertain. The CDR3 length is 13 residues. Germline V lookup: CDR1 MDHEN, CDR2 SYDVKM. The V end was cut by 3 bases, the J end by 3 bases, with 9 bases between. Here the CDR3 reads CASSFRNVYEQYV. CDR3 nucleotides: TGTGCCAGCAGTTTCCGGAATGTCTACGAGCAGTACGTC.

The chain has TRBV11-1 and TRBJ2-1; 13 bases fit TRBD2. V shed 4 bases and J 9 bases; nucleotides not matched to a gene: 9. This CDR3 is 16 amino acids long. Germline loops: CDR1 SGHAT, CDR2 FQDESV (reference sequence). CDR3 bases: TGTGCCAGCAGCTATCCCGGGACTAGCGGGATGAGTGAGCAGTTCTTC. This translates into CASSYPGTSGMSEQFF.

Note on this clonotype: Since a much larger clone is just one base distant, this may be a read error. The chain combines TRBV3-1 with TRBJ2-3, with 7 bases aligning to TRBD2. Germline CDR1 LGHDT, CDR2 YNNKEL (reference sequence). This CDR3 is built from 14 residues. V lost 6 bases to trimming and J lost 0 bases; unmatched junction nucleotides: 3. The CDR3 sequence: CASRGGTSTDTQYF. CDR3 DNA: TGTGCCAGCAGGGGGGGGACTAGCACAGATACGCAGTATTTT.

This clonotype was seen at least ten times. V usage is TRBV29-1 and J usage is TRBJ2-5; no reliable D call. Germline V gene sequence: CDR1 SQVTM, CDR2 ANQGSEA. The germline V and J ends were trimmed by 4 bases and 4 bases, with 10 bases remaining between them. This CDR3 is 12 amino acids long. The CDR3 bases are TGCAGCGTTGTCCGCCTAGGAGAGACCCAGTACTTC. This encodes CSVVRLGETQYF.

The rearrangement uses TRBV30 and TRBJ2-7; 7 bases agree with TRBD1. Unmatched junction bases numbered 1, after V lost 1 base and J lost 1 base. The germline V gene encodes CDR1 GTSNPN and CDR2 SVGIG (reference sequence). The CDR3 sequence is 13 residues long. CDR3 nucleotides: TGTGCCTGGAGTGGGGACAGTTCCTACGAGCAGTACTTC. It codes for CAWSGDSSYEQYF.

This clonotype was observed a single time. The genes are TRBV12-3 or TRBV12-4 and TRBJ2-2, with unresolved D. The CDR3 contains 15 residues. Trimming pared 6 bases from V and 0 bases from J, leaving 11 bases between. The CDR3 region has the DNA TGTGCCAGCAGCTCATACAACACGAACACCGGGGAGCTGTTTTTT. Its protein product is CASSSYNTNTGELFF.

This clonotype was picked up a small number of times. A much more abundant neighbour one base away suggests this may be a read error. In nucleotides, the CDR3 is TGTGCCAGCAGAACCGGGACTAGCGGGGGGAGTGAGCAGTTCTTC. This translates into CASRTGTSGGSEQFF. The chain uses TRBV6-2 or TRBV6-3 and TRBJ2-1, with TRBD2 matching over 15 bases. In germline, CDR1 is MNHEY, CDR2 SVGEGT. The J segment lost 9 bases and the V segment lost 6 bases, leaving 6 bases of the junction unmatched. CDR3 length: 15 amino acids.

In its sample, this clonotype was seen a few times. The chain couples TRBV14 to TRBJ2-5; 7 positions agree with TRBD2. CDR3 length equals 15 residues. Germline V CDR1 and CDR2: SGHDN, FVKESK. The J segment lost 2 bases and the V segment lost 4 bases, leaving 7 bases of the junction unmatched. The CDR3 DNA follows: TGTGCCAGCAGCCCTTTGGCTAGCGGACAAGAGACCCAGTACTTC. It yields the protein CASSPLASGQETQYF.

The table lists this clonotype with many counts. This sequence joins TRBV5-5 and TRBJ1-4; perhaps TRBD1 as D (5 bases). CDR3 length equals 14 residues. V was trimmed by 4 bases and J by 3 bases, leaving 10 bases between them. Looked up from germline, CDR1 is SGHKS and CDR2 is YYEKEE (reference sequence). This CDR3 reads CASSRPGANEKLFF. CDR3 sequence (DNA): TGTGCCAGCAGCCGACCGGGGGCTAATGAAAAACTGTTTTTT. The whole variable domain, remainder taken from reference TRBV5-5 and TRBJ1-4, is DAGVTQSPTHLIKTRGQQVTLRCSPISGHKSVSWYQQVLGQGPQFIFQYYEKEERGRGNFPDRFSARQFPNYSSELNVNALLLGDSALYLCASSRPGANEKLFFGSGTQLSVL.

The chain joins TRBV5-4 to TRBJ1-3; maybe TRBD1 (6 bases). The CDR3 is 18 amino acids. CDR1 and CDR2 (germline): SGHNT, YYREEE (reference sequence). V lost 7 bases to trimming and J lost 0 bases, with 23 bases between them. The CDR3 DNA follows: TGTGCCAGCCCCCAAATCTTAACAGGGCAATCCTCTGGAAACACCATATATTTT. The encoded protein is CASPQILTGQSSGNTIYF.

This clonotype was recorded many times. The chain couples TRBV30 to TRBJ2-1, with D maybe TRBD1 (5 bases). This CDR3 has 12 amino acids. Germline-derived CDR1 and CDR2 are GTSNPN and SVGIG (reference sequence). V was clipped by 2 bases and J by 8 bases, with 10 bases between them. In nucleotides, the CDR3 is TGTGCCTGGAGTCGAATAGGGGATGAGCAGTTCTTC. It is translated as CAWSRIGDEQFF.

The chain combines TRBV5-5 with TRBJ2-5; 7 bases are a match to TRBD1. This CDR3 has 15 amino acids. CDR1 and CDR2 (germline): SGHKS, YYEKEE (reference sequence). V shed 3 bases, J shed 5 bases, and the junction held 10 bases outside the gene matches. In DNA form, the CDR3 reads TGTGCCAGCAGCTCTTCAACAGGGGAATCGGAGACCCAGTACTTC. Its translation: CASSSSTGESETQYF.

This chain joins TRBV20-1 and TRBJ2-1; D unresolved. CDR3 length: 14 amino acids. V was trimmed by 7 bases and J by 2 bases, leaving 15 bases between them. CDR1 and CDR2 from the germline V gene are DFQATT and SNEGSKA (reference sequence). The CDR3 bases are TGCAGTGGGTCTCAATCACCTCCCTACAATGAGCAGTTCTTC. Its protein is CSGSQSPPYNEQFF.